This T cell receptor (beta chain) appears in the sequencing data of a study of T cell responses to AZD1222 COVID-19 vaccine. Study-level results: Clonal diversity was possibly underestimated, and white British individuals and females predominated among donors. At 160-218 and 743-854, vaccine-associated CD4 TCRs were dominant, and they spanned spike. Unmutated regions of variants are reportedly targeted by nearly half of spike-specific TCRs. At study baseline, merely over 5 AZD1222 recipients were seropositive.

A word on this clone: Its antigen remains unidentified.

Sequencing used immunoSEQ multiplex PCR; TCRdb keeps in-frame clones, though not all of them. Of 120,000 to 150,000 clones listed, approximately 87% are singletons. CDR1 and CDR2 from the germline V gene are WSHSY and SAAADI. This CDR3 comprises 14 residues. Trimming pared 7 bases from V and 5 bases from J, leaving 17 bases between. The receptor was isolated from an adult who received the AZD1222 COVID-19 vaccine. J is TRBJ2-5 and V is TRBV10-2, with D possibly being TRBD1 (5 bases). The specimen comprised peripheral blood, sampled 28 days after the second AZD1222 dose. CDR3 amino acids: CASNLQGIRETQYF. The CDR3 nucleotides are TGCGCCAGCAATTTGCAGGGTATACGGGAGACCCAGTACTTC.